This record looks at one T cell receptor (beta chain) sequence and its context. This sample stems from a study of shared clonotypes between healthy human individuals. Germline assignment: CDR1 SGHRS and CDR2 YFSETQ. Trimming took 1 base from V and 2 from J; bases not matched to a gene: 12. The CDR3 runs 20 residues. Sorted subsets were amplified in replicate PCRs using around 220 ng DNA, tens of thousands of T cell genomes. Libraries were prepared by immunoSEQ multiplex PCR; TCRdb keeps only in-frame clonotypes and omits some of them. The table has millions of clones, approximately 94% seen once. CD45RO-negative CD8 cells positively selected for CCR7 made up the naive population, which excluded terminally differentiated effector memory CD45RA+ cells.

This sequence was found in a man aged 18 to 29 in good health. Some clones in this sample may be carry-over from other donors' samples. The gene calls are TRBV5-1 and TRBJ2-6, with 10 positions matching TRBD1. The sequenced material came from naive CD8+ T cells from PBMCs. The CDR3 is CASSLPLDGQGEPGANVLTF. Written as DNA, the CDR3 is TGCGCCAGCAGCTTGCCACTCGATGGACAGGGGGAACCTGGGGCCAACGTCCTGACTTTC.